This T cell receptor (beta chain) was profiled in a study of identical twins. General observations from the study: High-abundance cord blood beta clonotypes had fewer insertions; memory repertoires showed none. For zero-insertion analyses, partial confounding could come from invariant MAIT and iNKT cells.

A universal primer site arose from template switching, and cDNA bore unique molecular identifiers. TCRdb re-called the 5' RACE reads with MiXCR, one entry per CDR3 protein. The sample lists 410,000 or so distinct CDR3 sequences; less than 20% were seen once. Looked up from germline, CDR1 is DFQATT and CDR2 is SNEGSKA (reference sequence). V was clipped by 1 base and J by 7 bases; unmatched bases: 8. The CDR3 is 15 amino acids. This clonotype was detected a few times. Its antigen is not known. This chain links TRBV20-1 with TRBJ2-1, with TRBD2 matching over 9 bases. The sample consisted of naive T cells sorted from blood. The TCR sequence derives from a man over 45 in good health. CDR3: CSARGVTSGFNEQFF. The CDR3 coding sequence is TGCAGTGCTAGAGGGGTGACTAGCGGCTTTAATGAGCAGTTCTTC.